The sequence of this T cell receptor beta chain was determined in a study of blood T cell repertoires in COVID-19. Study details: T cells, B-cell-depleted T cells, or PBMCs provided the cDNA or gDNA that served as material.

Per germline, CDR1 MNHGY and CDR2 SAAAGT. The CDR3 has 14 residues. V shed 4 bases, J shed 2 bases, and the junction held 4 bases outside the gene matches. Sequenced by immunoSEQ multiplex PCR; TCRdb stores in-frame clones only, minus some. The sample has 140,000 or so clones, around 81% seen once. Sequencing input: peripheral blood. V and J are TRBV6-8 and TRBJ2-5; 7 bases match TRBD1. This clonotype originated in a human donor in a cohort sampled during active COVID-19. In DNA, the CDR3 is TGTGCCAGCAGTTGGGGCAGGGGGCAAGAGACCCAGTACTTC. It translates to CASSWGRGQETQYF.